These 30 T cell receptor beta chains were all obtained from the same sample, sequenced in a study of blood T cell repertoires in COVID-19. The repertoire was sequenced with immunoSEQ multiplex PCR; TCRdb's copy has only in-frame clones and lacks some. The sample yields 140,000 or so clones, roughly four fifths seen once. The sequencing sample was made of PBMCs or T cells enriched from blood (not recorded which). The receptors come from a woman aged 45-65 years with acute COVID-19.

The chain is built from TRBV2 and TRBJ2-7, with 8 bases aligning to TRBD1. The CDR3 runs to 15 residues. Unmatched junction bases numbered 12, after V lost 3 bases and J lost 8 bases. Germline CDR1 is SNHLY and CDR2 is FYNNEI. Here the CDR3 reads CASSEIRQGLTKQYF. DNA of the CDR3: TGTGCCAGCAGTGAGATAAGACAGGGGCTTACAAAGCAGTACTTC.

The V and J genes are TRBV5-6 and TRBJ1-1, with TRBD1 matching 8 bases. V was pared by 4 bases and J by 1 base, with 12 bases of the junction left unmatched. This CDR3 has 17 residues. Germline values: CDR1 SGHDT, CDR2 YYEEEE. The CDR3 DNA follows: TGTGCCAGCAGCCTCCCGCCGGGACAGGCGACGAACACTGAAGCTTTCTTT. Its translation: CASSLPPGQATNTEAFF.

This clone was seen a few times. The rearrangement links TRBV27 to TRBJ2-3; 7 bases map to TRBD2. The germline gives CDR1 MNHEY, CDR2 SMNVEV (reference sequence). Trimming removed 3 bases from V and 1 base from J; junction bases left unmatched: 4. This CDR3 is built from 15 residues. The CDR3 DNA sequence: TGTGCCAGCAGTTTGACTAGCCGACGCACAGATACGCAGTATTTT. Translated, it gives CASSLTSRRTDTQYF.

This chain joins TRBV4-1 and TRBJ2-5; 11 nucleotides match TRBD2. Germline V gene data show CDR1 as MGHRA and CDR2 as YSYEKL. The CDR3 extends over 15 amino acids. The J segment lost 5 bases and the V segment lost 4 bases, leaving 6 bases of the junction unmatched. CDR3 sequence (DNA): TGCGCCAGCAGCCGTAAACTAGCGGGAGATGAGACCCAGTACTTC. Amino acid sequence: CASSRKLAGDETQYF.

The chain combines TRBV9 with TRBJ2-3; 8 bases are shared with TRBD2. The CDR3 loop spans 15 amino acids. V shed 4 bases, J shed 4 bases, and the junction held 8 bases outside the gene matches. Germline loops: CDR1 SGDLS, CDR2 YYNGEE. Here the CDR3 reads CASSPLSGSADTQYF. CDR3 in DNA: TGTGCCAGCAGCCCCCTCAGCGGGAGCGCAGATACGCAGTATTTT.

The rearrangement joins TRBV6-5 to TRBJ1-1; 8 nucleotides line up with TRBD1. The CDR3 length is 14 residues. The V and J ends lost 0 bases and 4 bases, in that order; junction bases with no gene match: 1. From germline, CDR1 is MNHEY and CDR2 SVGAGI. CDR3: CASSYSRGLTEAFF. The CDR3 bases are TGTGCCAGCAGTTACTCCAGGGGGCTCACTGAAGCTTTCTTT.

This rearrangement joins TRBV5-8 to TRBJ1-6; D might be TRBD1 (6 bases). Trimming took 2 bases from V and 16 from J, leaving 13 bases between them. The CDR3 has 12 amino acids. Germline CDR1 reads SGHTS; CDR2 reads YDEGEE. In DNA, the CDR3 is TGTGCCAGCAGCTTCAGGGGAAAAAAGCTCCACTTT. Translating it yields CASSFRGKKLHF.

The genes are TRBV6-6 and TRBJ1-3; 8 bases map to TRBD1. CDR1 is MNHNY, CDR2 SVGAGI, per germline (reference sequence). V was clipped by 6 bases and J by 4 bases; unmatched bases: 8. The CDR3 covers 15 residues. CDR3 amino acids: CASRFTGGTGNTIYF. Here the CDR3 DNA reads TGTGCCAGCAGATTCACAGGGGGAACAGGAAACACCATATATTTT.

The V gene is TRBV5-6, the J gene TRBJ2-7; maybe TRBD2 (5 bases). This CDR3 has 11 amino acids. In germline, CDR1 is SGHDT, CDR2 YYEEEE. V was clipped by 4 bases and J by 4 bases, with 6 bases between them. The DNA of the CDR3 is TGTGCCAGCAGCGGGAGATACGAGCAGTACTTC. Amino acids: CASSGRYEQYF.

The chain employs TRBV5-1 and TRBJ1-2; TRBD1 might be the D (5 bases). CDR1 SGHRS and CDR2 YFSETQ come from the germline V gene. The CDR3 runs to 14 residues. V lost 0 bases to trimming and J lost 3 bases, with 9 bases between them. The CDR3 protein is CASSLDGGYYGYTF. CDR3 DNA: TGCGCCAGCAGCTTGGACGGGGGGTACTATGGCTACACCTTC. Using reference TRBV5-1 and TRBJ1-2 for the parts outside the CDR3, the full variable domain is KAGVTQTPRYLIKTRGQQVTLSCSPISGHRSVSWYQQTPGQGLQFLFEYFSETQRNKGNFPGRFSGRQFSNSRSEMNVSTLELGDSALYLCASSLDGGYYGYTFGSGTRLTVV.

This clone was detected only a few times. The chain is built from TRBV5-1 and TRBJ1-1, with 10 nucleotides matching TRBD1. The germline gives CDR1 SGHRS, CDR2 YFSETQ. The J segment lost 1 base and the V segment lost 4 bases, leaving 16 bases of the junction unmatched. The CDR3 has 19 amino acids. Here the CDR3 DNA reads TGCGCCAGCAGCCGCGGGAATATTCCGACAGGGGGCTCGAACACTGAAGCTTTCTTT. Translated, it gives CASSRGNIPTGGSNTEAFF.

V usage is TRBV11-3 and J usage is TRBJ2-7, with 8 bases aligning to TRBD2. The trim removed 5 bases at V and 3 bases at J, leaving 18 bases unmatched. The CDR3 covers 18 residues. Germline values: CDR1 SGHNT, CDR2 YENEEA. In DNA, the CDR3 is TGTGCCAGCAGCCGGGGGCAGCGGGAGCGGGTTTTAGGCTACGAGCAGTACTTC. Protein product: CASSRGQRERVLGYEQYF.

The rearrangement links TRBV7-9 to TRBJ1-6; 7 bases agree with TRBD1. CDR1 is SEHNR and CDR2 is FQNEAQ in the germline V gene (reference sequence). Losses at the gene ends were 2 bases for V and 8 bases for J; bases not matched to a gene: 12. The CDR3 has 17 residues. The CDR3: CASSLYGSGQKYSPLHF. The CDR3 nucleotides read TGTGCCAGCAGCTTATACGGTTCGGGACAGAAGTATTCACCCCTCCACTTT.

This rearrangement joins TRBV4-3 to TRBJ2-1; TRBD2 matches at 9 bases. V lost 0 bases to trimming and J lost 0 bases; unmatched junction nucleotides: 6. The CDR3 length is 18 residues. Germline assignment: CDR1 LGHNA and CDR2 YSLEER. CDR3 sequence reads: CASSQDRLTSGSYNEQFF. CDR3 bases: TGCGCCAGCAGCCAAGATAGGCTGACTAGCGGCTCCTACAATGAGCAGTTCTTC.

V is TRBV4-2 and J is TRBJ2-1; D possibly corresponds to TRBD2 (6 bases). Germline V gene sequence: CDR1 LGHNA, CDR2 YNFKEQ. The CDR3 runs to 14 residues. V shed 4 bases and J shed 5 bases, with 12 bases lying between them. CDR3 amino acids: CASSRTQRDNEQFF. CDR3 coding DNA: TGTGCCAGCAGCCGGACTCAGCGGGACAATGAGCAGTTCTTC.

The V and J genes are TRBV4-1 and TRBJ2-1; 7 bases agree with TRBD1. V was clipped by 4 bases and J by 10 bases; unmatched bases: 4. Germline CDR1 and CDR2: MGHRA and YSYEKL. The CDR3 consists of 12 residues. Here the CDR3 reads CASSPGTAEQFF. The CDR3 region has the DNA TGCGCCAGCAGCCCCGGGACAGCGGAGCAGTTCTTC.

The chain links TRBV5-4 to TRBJ2-3; maybe TRBD1 (5 bases). V lost 3 bases and J lost 0, with 14 bases in between. Germline assignment: CDR1 SGHNT and CDR2 YYREEE (reference sequence). The CDR3 extends over 16 amino acids. The chain's CDR3 is CASSSQGKFSTDTQYF. The CDR3, as DNA: TGTGCCAGCAGCTCTCAGGGTAAATTTAGCACAGATACGCAGTATTTT.

The rearrangement links TRBV11-2 to TRBJ1-2; unclear D gene. The CDR3 loop spans 15 amino acids. The germline V and J ends were trimmed by 3 bases and 0 bases, with 11 bases remaining between them. Germline assignment: CDR1 SGHAT and CDR2 FQNNGV. This chain's CDR3 is CASSFTTPTNYGYTF. The CDR3 region has the DNA TGTGCCAGCAGCTTTACAACCCCAACTAACTATGGCTACACCTTC. Combining the CDR3 with reference TRBV11-2 and TRBJ1-2 gives the whole variable domain EAGVAQSPRYKIIEKRQSVAFWCNPISGHATLYWYQQILGQGPKLLIQFQNNGVVDDSQLPKDRFSAERLKGVDSTLKIQPAKLEDSAVYLCASSFTTPTNYGYTFGSGTRLTVV.

The chain employs TRBV11-2 and TRBJ1-1; 8 bases line up with TRBD1. Germline CDR1 is SGHAT and CDR2 is FQNNGV. Unmatched junction bases numbered 5, after V lost 2 bases and J lost 0 bases. There are 16 residues in the CDR3. Here the CDR3 reads CASSLRRQGLNTEAFF. The CDR3, as DNA: TGTGCCAGCAGCTTAAGACGACAGGGGCTGAACACTGAAGCTTTCTTT.

This rearrangement joins TRBV3-1 (or the pseudogene TRBV3-2) to TRBJ2-1; 7 bases map to TRBD2. Germline V lookup: CDR1 LGHDT, CDR2 YNNKEL (reference sequence). The CDR3 contains 18 residues. V shed 4 bases and J 4 bases; nucleotides not matched to a gene: 16. For the CDR3, the DNA is TGTGCCAGCAGCCCCGGATCGCCGTCCGGGAGGTCGTACAATGAGCAGTTCTTC. Translated: CASSPGSPSGRSYNEQFF.

The chain employs TRBV28 and TRBJ2-7; 9 bases line up with TRBD1. CDR3 size: 14 residues. Germline CDR1 reads MDHEN; CDR2 reads SYDVKM. J was trimmed by 3 bases and V by 8 bases; bases with no gene match: 8. The CDR3 DNA sequence: TGTGCCAGCTCCTTGACAGGGGGAAGCTACGAGCAGTACTTC. Protein sequence: CASSLTGGSYEQYF.

The chain recombines TRBV7-9 with TRBJ1-6, with D hard to call. CDR1 and CDR2 (germline): SEHNR, FQNEAQ (reference sequence). CDR3 length equals 17 residues. V dropped 2 bases and J dropped 0 bases, with 11 bases sitting between them. In DNA, the CDR3 is TGTGCCAGCAGCTTATCAAATCCGAGCTCCTATAATTCACCCCTCCACTTT. The encoded protein is CASSLSNPSSYNSPLHF.

This clone showed up just once. The V gene is TRBV6-1, the J gene TRBJ1-1, with D unclear. The CDR3 contains 15 residues. In germline, CDR1 is MNHNS, CDR2 SASEGT. Trimming took 3 bases from V and 10 from J, leaving 21 bases between them. CDR3 amino acids: CASSDPGATYHGAFF. The CDR3 region has the DNA TGTGCCAGCAGTGACCCGGGAGCAACATATCATGGAGCTTTCTTT.

The chain joins TRBV5-1 to TRBJ2-1; possible D gene TRBD2, 5 bases. From germline, CDR1 is SGHRS and CDR2 YFSETQ. The CDR3 is made up of 13 amino acids. V was shortened by 2 bases and J by 8 bases, with 11 bases between the two germline ends. The CDR3 region is CASSFQDWDEQFF. The CDR3 DNA is TGCGCCAGCAGCTTCCAGGACTGGGATGAGCAGTTCTTC.

The chain uses TRBV4-1 and TRBJ1-4, with 10 bases identical to TRBD1. V shed 0 bases and J 3 bases; nucleotides not matched to a gene: 19. The germline CDR1 and CDR2 sequences are MGHRA and YSYEKL. The CDR3 is made up of 22 amino acids. CDR3 loop: CASSQDPPPTGGAGLPNEKLFF. In DNA form, the CDR3 reads TGCGCCAGCAGCCAAGATCCCCCCCCGACAGGGGGCGCGGGTTTACCTAATGAAAAACTGTTTTTT.

In nucleotides, the CDR3 is TGTGCCAGCAGCCGCACACAGGGGGCAGGGCAGCCCCAGCATTTT. Its protein is CASSRTQGAGQPQHF. This chain joins TRBV6-6 and TRBJ1-5, with 9 bases that match TRBD1. CDR1 is MNHNY, CDR2 SVGAGI, per germline (reference sequence). This CDR3 spans 15 amino acids. V lost 6 bases to trimming and J lost 7 bases; unmatched junction nucleotides: 10.

This chain uses TRBV3-1 (or the pseudogene TRBV3-2) with TRBJ2-3, with 9 positions matching TRBD1. Germline V lookup: CDR1 LGHDT, CDR2 YNNKEL (reference sequence). The CDR3 is 15 residues long. The V segment lost 3 bases and the J segment 4 bases; nucleotides outside the gene matches: 5. The CDR3 bases are TGTGCCAGCAGCCACGGACAGGGGACGGCAGATACGCAGTATTTT. Its translation: CASSHGQGTADTQYF.

V gene TRBV5-1 combines with J gene TRBJ1-1; D remains ambiguous. CDR3 size: 14 residues. V was cut by 0 bases and J by 1 base, with 7 bases left in between. Germline V gene lookup returns CDR1 SGHRS and CDR2 YFSETQ. In DNA form, the CDR3 reads TGCGCCAGCAGCTTGGCTCCGGGGAACACTGAAGCTTTCTTT. Protein: CASSLAPGNTEAFF.

The CDR3 coding sequence is TGTGCCAGTAGTTCGGGCGGGGTTAACAATGAGCAGTTCTTC. Translating gives CASSSGGVNNEQFF. The J gene is TRBJ2-1, the V gene TRBV19, with D possibly matching TRBD2 (6 bases). V lost 5 bases to trimming and J lost 5 bases, with 13 bases between them. Germline assignment: CDR1 LNHDA and CDR2 SQIVND (reference sequence). The CDR3 consists of 14 residues.

The J gene is TRBJ1-5, the V gene TRBV3-1 (or the pseudogene TRBV3-2), with a possible D match to TRBD1 (6 bases). Germline assignment: CDR1 LGHDT and CDR2 YNNKEL (reference sequence). This CDR3 spans 14 amino acids. V was cut by 4 bases and J by 4 bases, with 11 bases left in between. The CDR3 nucleotides read TGTGCCAGCAGCCGCAGGGGTTTGAATCAGCCCCAGCATTTT. This sequence encodes CASSRRGLNQPQHF.